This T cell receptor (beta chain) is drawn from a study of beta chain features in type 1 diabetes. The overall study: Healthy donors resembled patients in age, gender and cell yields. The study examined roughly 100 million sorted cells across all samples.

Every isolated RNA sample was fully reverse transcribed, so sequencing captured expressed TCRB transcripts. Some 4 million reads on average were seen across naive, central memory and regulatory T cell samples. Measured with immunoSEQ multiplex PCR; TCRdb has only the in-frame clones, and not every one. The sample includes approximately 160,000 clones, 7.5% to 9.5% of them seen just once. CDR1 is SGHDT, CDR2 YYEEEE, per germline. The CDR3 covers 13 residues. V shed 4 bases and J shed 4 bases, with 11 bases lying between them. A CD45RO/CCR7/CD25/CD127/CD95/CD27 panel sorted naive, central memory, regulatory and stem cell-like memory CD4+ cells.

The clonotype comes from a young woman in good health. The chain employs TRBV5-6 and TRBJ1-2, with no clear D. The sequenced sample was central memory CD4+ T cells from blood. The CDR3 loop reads CASSPAGSYGYTF. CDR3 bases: TGTGCCAGCAGCCCCGCCGGGAGCTATGGCTACACCTTC.